The present entry profiles one TCR beta chain with its context. The sample originates from a study of blood T cell repertoires in COVID-19. TCRdb's table, derived via immunoSEQ multiplex PCR, lists solely in-frame clones and lacks some. The sample consists of about 180,000 clones, about 84% of them appearing once. CDR1 LNHDA and CDR2 SQIVND come from the germline V gene (reference sequence). CDR3 length: 14 amino acids. The ends were cut back, 4 bases at V and 3 bases at J, with 12 bases in the middle. The rearrangement uses TRBV19 and TRBJ1-1; D is uncertain. The sequenced sample consisted of PBMCs or T cells enriched from blood (not recorded which). This receptor was identified in a woman younger than 45 who had recovered from COVID-19. This CDR3 is CASSNPGSHTEAFF. As DNA, the CDR3 is TGTGCCAGTAGTAACCCGGGGTCTCACACTGAAGCTTTCTTT. The full variable domain, with the rest looked up from reference TRBV19 and TRBJ1-1, is DGGITQSPKYLFRKEGQNVTLSCEQNLNHDAMYWYRQDPGQGLRLIYYSQIVNDFQKGDIAEGYSVSREKKESFPLTVTSAQKNPTAFYLCASSNPGSHTEAFFGQGTRLTVV.